A single sample is the source of the 7 T cell receptor beta chains below, sequenced in a study of CD8 T cells in ankylosing spondylitis. MiXCR was run by TCRdb on the 5' RACE reads, yielding one entry per CDR3 protein. The table shows about 160,000 distinct CDR3 sequences, with about a sixth occurring only once. Input material: blood, either unsorted or a sorted T cell fraction (not recorded which). Source of these receptors: a male donor with ankylosing spondylitis or in good health (not recorded which).

This clonotype has ten or more counts. The chain combines TRBV27 with TRBJ2-7; a possible D gene is TRBD2 (6 bases). Between the trimmed V and J ends, which lost 6 bases and 6 bases, there was a span of 18 bases. Germline CDR1 and CDR2: MNHEY and SMNVEV (reference sequence). The CDR3 totals 14 residues. The CDR3 here is CASRWDFSTGEQYF. The CDR3 nucleotides read TGTGCCAGCAGATGGGACTTCTCGACGGGCGAGCAGTACTTC.

The sample holds a few counts of this clonotype. The rearrangement joins TRBV5-1 to TRBJ1-6; 7 bases map to TRBD1. Germline V lookup: CDR1 SGHRS, CDR2 YFSETQ. This CDR3 contains 14 residues. J gave up 14 bases and V 4 bases, and 12 bases lay outside the gene matches. CDR3 nucleotides: TGCGCCAGCAGCCCGCGGACAGGCCGAAGGGCCCTCCACTTT. Translation gives CASSPRTGRRALHF.

Many counts were recorded for this clonotype. This chain links TRBV15 with TRBJ2-2; D call uncertain. The V and J ends lost 0 bases and 7 bases respectively, with 15 bases between them. Germline lookup yields CDR1 LNHNV and CDR2 YYDKDF (reference sequence). The CDR3 is 16 residues long. CDR3 sequence reads: CATSRDDSGVFGELFF. CDR3 DNA sequence: TGTGCCACCAGCAGAGATGATTCTGGAGTTTTCGGGGAGCTGTTTTTT.

The CDR3 DNA follows: TGTGCCAGCAGCCCTAGGCCCGGTAATGAGCAGTTCTTC. Its translation: CASSPRPGNEQFF. The rearrangement links TRBV6-4 to TRBJ2-1; D uncertain. This CDR3 contains 13 residues. Germline V gene data show CDR1 as MRHNA and CDR2 as SNTAGT. Trimming pared 6 bases from V and 7 bases from J, leaving 13 bases between.

This clonotype was seen only a few times. The chain has TRBV12-3 or TRBV12-4 and TRBJ2-5; no clear D gene. The V gene lost 6 bases and the J gene lost 5 bases, with 7 bases spanning the gap. The CDR3 runs 11 residues. The CDR3 spells CASRKTETQYF. Written as DNA, the CDR3 is TGTGCCAGCAGGAAAACGGAGACCCAGTACTTC.

This clonotype has only a few counts. Here the CDR3 DNA reads TGTGCCAGCAGTTACATGGGACTAGCCTACAATGAGCAGTTCTTC. It translates to CASSYMGLAYNEQFF. This chain uses TRBV6-5 with TRBJ2-1, with TRBD2 identical over 8 bases. This CDR3 has 15 residues. Trimming took 2 bases from V and 2 from J; bases not matched to a gene: 2. Germline V gene data show CDR1 as MNHEY and CDR2 as SVGAGI.

The V and J genes are TRBV9 and TRBJ2-1; D is perhaps TRBD1 or TRBD2 (6 bases each). Germline V lookup: CDR1 SGDLS, CDR2 YYNGEE. CDR3 length equals 18 residues. V gave up 4 bases and J gave up 1 base, with 21 bases separating them. In DNA, the CDR3 is TGTGCCAGCAGCTCGAGATCCAGGGGCGGAGGGTCCTACAATGAGCAGTTCTTC. This translates into CASSSRSRGGGSYNEQFF. Full variable domain (missing parts from reference TRBV9 and TRBJ2-1): DSGVTQTPKHLITATGQRVTLRCSPRSGDLSVYWYQQSLDQGLQFLIQYYNGEERAKGNILERFSAQQFPDLHSELNLSSLELGDSALYFCASSSRSRGGGSYNEQFFGPGTRLTVL.